The 29 T cell receptor beta chains below were found in one sample sequenced in a study of radiation and T cells in renal cell carcinoma. Sample time point: blood 4 weeks post-SBRT, at nephrectomy. Treatment of the sample: 15 Gy SBRT to primary tumor, nephrectomy 4 weeks later. The data were produced by immunoSEQ multiplex PCR, yet TCRdb's version contains in-frame clones alone and is incomplete. Among some 150,000 clones, about 86% were seen once, and the ten largest hold 17%. The sequencing here drew on blood, taken from a patient whose treatment included radiotherapy and nephrectomy. The receptors derive from a woman aged 50 to 60 with renal cell carcinoma.

This clone was observed a single time. The rearrangement links TRBV18 to TRBJ2-7; 11 bases align to TRBD1. Germline loops: CDR1 KGHSH, CDR2 LQKENI. V shed 5 bases, J shed 0 bases, and the junction held 3 bases outside the gene matches. CDR3 length: 15 amino acids. Written as DNA, the CDR3 is TGTGCCAGCTCAGAGGGACAGGGGGGCTCCTACGAGCAGTACTTC. Amino acids: CASSEGQGGSYEQYF.

This clone has just a few counts. The rearrangement uses TRBV6-5 and TRBJ1-1; 7 bases align to TRBD1. The CDR3 has 14 residues. Germline CDR1 and CDR2: MNHEY and SVGAGI. V trimming: 6 bases; J trimming: 0 bases; junction bases outside the gene matches: 4. The chain's CDR3 is CASRVRGMNTEAFF. Written as DNA, the CDR3 is TGTGCCAGCAGGGTCAGGGGGATGAACACTGAAGCTTTCTTT.

This chain connects TRBV10-2 to TRBJ2-5; perhaps D is TRBD1 or TRBD2 (5 bases each). Trimming shortened V by 10 bases and J by 6 bases, and 18 bases separated the two germline ends. Germline V gene lookup returns CDR1 WSHSY and CDR2 SAAADI. CDR3 length equals 13 residues. The CDR3 sequence: CATFGTAGQTQYF. The CDR3 DNA sequence: TGCGCCACCTTTGGGACGGCGGGTCAGACCCAGTACTTC.

CDR3 residues: CASSLQGAHQPQHF. CDR3 coding DNA: TGCGCCAGCAGCTTACAGGGTGCGCATCAGCCCCAGCATTTT. This chain connects TRBV5-1 to TRBJ1-5, with D perhaps matching TRBD1 (6 bases). V lost 2 bases to trimming and J lost 5 bases, with 11 bases between them. In germline, CDR1 is SGHRS, CDR2 YFSETQ. This CDR3 has 14 residues.

The chain employs TRBV9 and TRBJ2-1, with 10 bases identical to TRBD2. Germline V gives CDR1 SGDLS, CDR2 YYNGEE. CDR3 length: 17 amino acids. V lost 0 bases and J lost 7; bases outside the gene matches: 10. CDR3 residues: CASSVDFGTSAYNEQFF. The CDR3 region has the DNA TGTGCCAGCAGCGTAGATTTCGGGACTAGCGCATATAATGAGCAGTTCTTC.

The CDR3 DNA is TGTGCCAGTAGTATATGGGTGAACACTGAAGCTTTCTTT. Residues: CASSIWVNTEAFF. J is TRBJ1-1 and V is TRBV19; D is unresolved. V lost 2 bases and J 0 bases, leaving 4 bases between the germline ends. The germline gives CDR1 LNHDA, CDR2 SQIVND (reference sequence). This CDR3 spans 13 amino acids.

The chain joins TRBV19 to TRBJ1-1; 7 positions match TRBD1. V dropped 1 base and J dropped 0; count of bases not matched to a gene: 5. In germline, CDR1 is LNHDA, CDR2 SQIVND (reference sequence). The CDR3 extends over 16 amino acids. DNA of the CDR3: TGTGCCAGTAGTATAGCCCAGGGGGGCCTGAACACTGAAGCTTTCTTT. The encoded protein is CASSIAQGGLNTEAFF.

The J gene is TRBJ2-7, the V gene TRBV14, with no clear D. Trimming left V 0 bases short and J 0 bases short, with 12 bases between. Germline lookup yields CDR1 SGHDN and CDR2 FVKESK. This CDR3 has 16 amino acids. The CDR3 here is CASSQDQRWDSYEQYF. The CDR3 DNA sequence: TGTGCCAGCAGCCAAGACCAGAGGTGGGACTCCTACGAGCAGTACTTC.

V gene TRBV9 combines with J gene TRBJ2-7; D perhaps matches TRBD2 (6 bases). Germline CDR1 reads SGDLS; CDR2 reads YYNGEE. V shed 3 bases and J shed 2 bases, with 9 bases lying between them. The CDR3 totals 13 residues. The CDR3 DNA reads TGTGCCAGCAGCGCCGGGAGCCCCTACGAGCAGTACTTC. Its translation is CASSAGSPYEQYF.

The V call is TRBV9, the J call TRBJ1-3; D uncertain. The length of the CDR3 is 16 residues. The germline V gene has CDR1 SGDLS and CDR2 YYNGEE. V lost 3 bases and J 2 bases, leaving 15 bases between the germline ends. In DNA, the CDR3 is TGTGCCAGCAGCGCCAGGACTGGGCAGGCTGGAAACACCATATATTTT. Its translation: CASSARTGQAGNTIYF.

The V gene is TRBV11-2, the J gene TRBJ2-7; a possible D gene is TRBD1 (5 bases). This CDR3 region has 14 residues. Trimming left V 5 bases short and J 10 bases short, with 21 bases between. From germline, CDR1 is SGHAT and CDR2 FQNNGV. DNA for the CDR3: TGTGCCAGCAGCCCATTAAGGGGCGCCTACGGTCAGTACTTC. Amino acids: CASSPLRGAYGQYF.

V is TRBV14 and J is TRBJ2-5, with a possible D match to TRBD2 (6 bases). Trimming took 1 base from V and 7 from J, leaving 13 bases between them. The CDR3 loop spans 14 amino acids. The germline CDR1 and CDR2 sequences are SGHDN and FVKESK. CDR3 nucleotide sequence: TGTGCCAGCAGCCAAGGAGGAGGGTTAGGGACCCAGTACTTC. Translating gives CASSQGGGLGTQYF. Variable domain in full (rest from reference TRBV14 and TRBJ2-5): EAGVTQFPSHSVIEKGQTVTLRCDPISGHDNLYWYRRVMGKEIKFLLHFVKESKQDESGMPNNRFLAERTGGTYSTLKVQPAELEDSGVYFCASSQGGGLGTQYFGPGTRLLVL.

Only a few counts were recorded for this clone. The chain combines TRBV2 with TRBJ1-5; D unresolved. This CDR3 is built from 16 residues. Germline CDR1 and CDR2: SNHLY and FYNNEI. V shed 4 bases and J shed 0 bases, with 13 bases lying between them. This CDR3 reads CASSADLRHSNQPQHF. The CDR3 DNA reads as TGTGCCAGCAGTGCGGACTTAAGGCATAGCAATCAGCCCCAGCATTTT.

The V call is TRBV11-2, the J call TRBJ1-1; TRBD1 might be the D (6 bases). Trimming cost V 5 bases and J 6 bases, with 19 bases left between them. Germline CDR1 is SGHAT and CDR2 is FQNNGV. The CDR3 is made up of 15 amino acids. DNA of the CDR3: TGTGCCAGCAGCGGGACAACCCTCGCTACCCCTGAAGCTTTCTTT. Protein: CASSGTTLATPEAFF.

As to this clone: Other DNA sequences within the sample encode an identical CDR3. CDR3 sequence reads: CASSPDQNTGELFF. CDR3 DNA: TGTGCCAGCAGTCCCGACCAGAACACCGGGGAGCTGTTTTTT. V and J are TRBV27 and TRBJ2-2; D unresolved. The CDR3 consists of 14 residues. V was shortened by 5 bases and J by 1 base, with 8 bases between the two germline ends. Germline V gene sequence: CDR1 MNHEY, CDR2 SMNVEV (reference sequence).

The chain employs TRBV28 and TRBJ1-1; D unresolved. V was shortened by 5 bases and J by 8 bases, with 9 bases between the two germline ends. This CDR3 is 11 amino acids long. Germline values: CDR1 MDHEN, CDR2 SYDVKM. CDR3: CASSLSREAFF. In DNA, the CDR3 is TGTGCCAGCAGTCTATCCAGGGAAGCTTTCTTT.

The V gene is TRBV5-4, the J gene TRBJ1-2; D possibly corresponds to TRBD1 (5 bases). This CDR3 region has 15 residues. With 3 bases removed from V and 4 bases from J, the gap between germline ends came to 16 bases. Germline V gene data show CDR1 as SGHNT and CDR2 as YYREEE (reference sequence). The CDR3 loop reads CASSSGLQQTYGYTF. The CDR3 DNA sequence: TGTGCCAGCAGCTCGGGGCTTCAACAGACCTATGGCTACACCTTC.

The V gene is TRBV6-1, the J gene TRBJ1-1; D is unresolved. The CDR3 loop spans 13 amino acids. Germline CDR1 and CDR2: MNHNS and SASEGT. The V end was cut by 4 bases, the J end by 1 base, with 7 bases between. CDR3: CASSAIGNTEAFF. Written as DNA, the CDR3 is TGTGCCAGCAGTGCCATTGGGAACACTGAAGCTTTCTTT.

The chain couples TRBV10-3 to TRBJ1-6; the D gene is possibly TRBD1 (6 bases). The CDR3 length is 17 residues. Trimming took 0 bases from V and 9 from J, leaving 18 bases between them. Germline lookup yields CDR1 ENHRY and CDR2 SYGVKD. CDR3 amino acids: CAISESDPHREGSPLHF. The CDR3 DNA is TGTGCCATCAGTGAGTCGGATCCACACAGGGAAGGTTCACCCCTCCACTTT.

Concerning this clone itself: At the DNA level, this CDR3 is encoded by other sequences in the same sample as well. The V and J genes are TRBV15 and TRBJ2-7; D remains unclear. V lost 0 bases, J lost 4 bases, and 4 bases lay in between. The CDR3 is made up of 12 amino acids. Germline V gene lookup returns CDR1 LNHNV and CDR2 YYDKDF (reference sequence). This chain's CDR3 is CATSRDSYEQYF. The DNA for the CDR3 is TGTGCCACCAGCAGAGATTCGTACGAGCAGTACTTC.

V usage is TRBV5-6 and J usage is TRBJ1-2, with 7 bases matching TRBD1. CDR1 is SGHDT, CDR2 YYEEEE, per germline. This CDR3 region has 13 residues. V dropped 4 bases and J dropped 2; count of bases not matched to a gene: 2. As DNA, the CDR3 is TGTGCCAGCAGCACGGACAGGAACTATGGCTACACCTTC. This codes for CASSTDRNYGYTF.

This chain links TRBV29-1 with TRBJ1-1; 11 bases map to TRBD1. This CDR3 is built from 15 residues. Germline values: CDR1 SQVTM, CDR2 ANQGSEA. Trimming at V came to 6 bases and at J to 3 bases, leaving 9 bases not matched to a gene. The CDR3 loop is CSVPTGTGGYTEAFF. CDR3 DNA sequence: TGCAGCGTCCCTACCGGGACAGGGGGTTACACTGAAGCTTTCTTT.

This sequence joins TRBV7-2 and TRBJ1-1, with a tentative D call TRBD1 (5 bases). The CDR3 covers 15 residues. Looked up from germline, CDR1 is SGHTA and CDR2 is FQGNSA. Trimming took off 0 bases at V and 3 bases at J, with 11 bases between the two ends. CDR3 sequence: CASSLARGWDTEAFF. CDR3 sequence (DNA): TGTGCCAGCAGCTTAGCGAGGGGATGGGACACTGAAGCTTTCTTT.

The V gene is TRBV10-3, the J gene TRBJ1-1; D gene ambiguous. Trimming took 3 bases from V and 3 from J, leaving 11 bases between them. Looked up from germline, CDR1 is ENHRY and CDR2 is SYGVKD. CDR3 length equals 14 residues. CDR3: CAISDGRPDTEAFF. DNA of the CDR3: TGTGCCATCAGTGATGGCCGGCCGGACACTGAAGCTTTCTTT.

In DNA, the CDR3 is TGTGCCAGCAGCCCAGACTGGGCGGGAGGAGAGACCCAGTACTTC. This codes for CASSPDWAGGETQYF. The J gene is TRBJ2-5, the V gene TRBV9, with TRBD2 matching 8 bases. Per the germline V gene, CDR1 is SGDLS and CDR2 is YYNGEE. The ends lost 4 bases at V and 4 bases at J; junction bases unmatched: 9. This CDR3 contains 15 residues.

A remark on this clone: The sample has other DNA sequences that encode this CDR3 too. The CDR3: CASSSGQGYGYTF. The CDR3 DNA reads TGCGCCAGCAGTTCCGGACAGGGGTATGGCTACACCTTC. This rearrangement joins TRBV5-1 to TRBJ1-2, with TRBD1 identical over 9 bases. The J segment lost 5 bases and the V segment lost 5 bases, leaving 4 bases of the junction unmatched. This CDR3 is 13 amino acids long. The germline V gene has CDR1 SGHRS and CDR2 YFSETQ.

The rearrangement links TRBV6-1 to TRBJ2-5, with TRBD2 matching 10 bases. Germline V lookup: CDR1 MNHNS, CDR2 SASEGT. V lost 6 bases, J lost 5 bases, and 6 bases stayed unmatched. The CDR3 spans 14 residues. In DNA form, the CDR3 reads TGTGCCAGCAGGCTAGCGGGGGCATTGGAGACCCAGTACTTC. Translation: CASRLAGALETQYF.

This clone was detected only a few times. In DNA form, the CDR3 reads TGTGCCAGCAGCGACCCACAGGGGTACGAGCAGTACTTC. It specifies CASSDPQGYEQYF. V and J are TRBV21-1 and TRBJ2-7; the table's D call TRBD1 went unverified against the DNA. TRBV21-1 is shown as a pseudogene. This CDR3 is 13 amino acids long.

The V and J genes are TRBV6-5 and TRBJ2-7; TRBD1 is a possible D gene (5 bases). Trimming took 2 bases from V and 4 from J, leaving 12 bases between them. The CDR3 runs to 14 residues. Per the germline V gene, CDR1 is MNHEY and CDR2 is SVGAGI. CDR3 protein: CASSYQGDGYEQYF. CDR3 coding DNA: TGTGCCAGCAGTTACCAGGGTGACGGGTACGAGCAGTACTTC.